This T cell receptor (beta chain) derives from a study of blood T cell repertoires in COVID-19. Study background: The study drew acute and convalescent COVID-19 samples from the United States, Italy and Spain. Sample material is recorded as cDNA or gDNA derived from T cells, B-cell-depleted T cells, or PBMCs.

Method: immunoSEQ multiplex PCR; TCRdb's copy keeps in-frame clones and lacks some. Altogether 300,000 to 400,000 clones are present, roughly nine tenths being singletons, with the ten largest covering around 4.2%. The junction had 10 bases not matched to a gene; V was cut back by 9 bases and J by 3 bases. The germline V gene encodes CDR1 MNHEY and CDR2 SVGAGI. This CDR3 comprises 14 residues. Everyone who took part was roughly 18 to 89 years old, and they came from about two dozen US areas. Grouping used clinical history reported by participants in a survey and questionnaire. The sample taken for sequencing was PBMCs or T cells enriched from blood (not recorded which). The V and J genes are TRBV6-5 and TRBJ1-1, with TRBD1 matching 7 bases. The sequence was obtained from a woman aged 25 to 39 who had been exposed to COVID-19. This chain's CDR3 is CASSLFDRDTEAFF. CDR3 DNA: TGTGCCAGTTCGTTATTTGACAGGGACACTGAAGCTTTCTTT.